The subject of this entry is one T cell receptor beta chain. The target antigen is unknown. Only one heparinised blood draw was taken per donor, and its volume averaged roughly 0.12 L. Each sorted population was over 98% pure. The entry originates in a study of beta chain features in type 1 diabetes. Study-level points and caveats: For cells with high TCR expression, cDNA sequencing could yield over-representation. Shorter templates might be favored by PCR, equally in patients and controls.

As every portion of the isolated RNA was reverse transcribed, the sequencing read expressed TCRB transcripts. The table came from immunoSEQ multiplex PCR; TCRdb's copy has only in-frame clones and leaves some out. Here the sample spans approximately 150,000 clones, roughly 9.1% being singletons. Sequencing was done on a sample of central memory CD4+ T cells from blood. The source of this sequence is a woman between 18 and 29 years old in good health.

The CDR3 region has the DNA TGTGCCAGCAGCTTCGCACTAGCTCCCGAGCAGTACTTC. The encoded protein is CASSFALAPEQYF. The chain joins TRBV7-9 to TRBJ2-7, with D possibly matching TRBD2 (6 bases). Germline CDR1 SEHNR, CDR2 FQNEAQ (reference sequence). V lost 3 bases, J lost 6 bases, and 12 bases lay in between. This CDR3 is 13 amino acids long.